Presented here are 3 T cell receptor beta chains from one specimen sequenced in a study of blood T cell repertoires in COVID-19. Here immunoSEQ multiplex PCR was the method, and the copy in TCRdb shows in-frame clones only, minus some. The sample yields 200,000 to 300,000 clones, less than 90% seen once. What was sequenced was peripheral blood. Source of these receptors: a man in his sixties who had recovered from COVID-19.

The chain has TRBV19 and TRBJ2-7; 10 nucleotides line up with TRBD1. Trimming cost V 5 bases and J 2 bases; bases outside gene matches: 3. The CDR3 has 14 residues. Germline V gives CDR1 LNHDA, CDR2 SQIVND (reference sequence). In DNA form, the CDR3 reads TGTGCCAGTAGTCCCGGACAGGGGGCCTACGAGCAGTACTTC. Protein: CASSPGQGAYEQYF.

The chain recombines TRBV6-5 with TRBJ2-7, with D possibly TRBD1 on 6 matching bases. Looked up from germline, CDR1 is MNHEY and CDR2 is SVGAGI. The CDR3 covers 13 residues. V gave up 6 bases and J gave up 3 bases, with 12 bases separating them. CDR3 nucleotides: TGTGCCAGCAGCCCGGAACAGGGCTACGAGCAGTACTTC. This gives the protein CASSPEQGYEQYF.

This sequence joins TRBV18 and TRBJ1-2, with a tentative D call TRBD1 (5 bases). This CDR3 has 16 amino acids. V gave up 0 bases and J gave up 5 bases, with 16 bases separating them. CDR1 KGHSH and CDR2 LQKENI come from the germline V gene. CDR3 in amino acids: CASSPPQSGWGYGYTF. CDR3 DNA sequence: TGTGCCAGCTCACCACCGCAGTCAGGGTGGGGTTATGGCTACACCTTC.